These T cell receptor beta chains were read from a single sample in a study of T cells after yellow fever vaccination. MiXCR was run by TCRdb on the 5' RACE reads, yielding one entry per CDR3 protein. The table includes approximately 550,000 distinct CDR3 sequences, roughly 19% detected once. The starting material was PBMCs, obtained 15 days after the yellow fever booster vaccination. The receptors come from a man aged 30 to 39 who received the YFV17D yellow fever vaccine. Both conserved end residues are part of each CDR3. A D gene is named only where the DNA matches it firmly. Size values are once, few and many counts, or a class for expanded clones, and some rows have none.

abundance	j_gene	v_gene	d_gene	CDR3nt	CDR3aa
.	TRBJ2-1	TRBV15	TRBD2	TGTGCCACCAGCCTAGGGGGGCTAGCGGGAGCGGTTGAGCAGTTCTTC	CATSLGGLAGAVEQFF
once	TRBJ2-7	TRBV7-2	TRBD2	TGTGCCAGCAGCTTAGCGGGACTAGTGGGAATGGAGCAGTACTTC	CASSLAGLVGMEQYF
few	TRBJ2-1	TRBV25-1	.	TGTGCCAGCAGTGACCTTGGGGGGTTTCATGAGCAGTTCTTC	CASSDLGGFHEQFF
few	TRBJ2-7	TRBV7-6	TRBD2	TGTGCCAGCAGCCCGAGACTAGCGGGAGGAAACGAGCAGTACTTC	CASSPRLAGGNEQYF
many	TRBJ2-3	TRBV5-1	.	TGCGCCAGCAGCTTGACGGGGAGTGCAGATACGCAGTATTTT	CASSLTGSADTQYF
.	TRBJ2-7	TRBV4-3	TRBD2	TGCGCCAGCAGCCAAACTAGCGATGTCACTTACGAGCAGTACTTC	CASSQTSDVTYEQYF
.	TRBJ2-1	TRBV4-3	.	TGCGCCAGCAGCCAAGCAGGGCGCTCCTGCAATGAGCAGTTCTTC	CASSQAGRSCNEQFF
.	TRBJ2-5	TRBV20-1	.	TGCAGTGCTCCCACAGGAGAGACCCAGTACTTC	CSAPTGETQYF
.	TRBJ1-1	TRBV5-1	TRBD1	TGCGCCAGCAGCTCTGGGACAGGGGCGTACACTGAAGCTTTCTTT	CASSSGTGAYTEAFF
.	TRBJ2-3	TRBV28	TRBD1	TGTGCCAGCAGCTCCCCTGGGACAGGTCACAGAGATACGCAGTATTTT	CASSSPGTGHRDTQYF
few	TRBJ2-7	TRBV4-3	.	TGCGCCAGCAGCCCCCCCCTGCGTGGTTTCTCCTACGAGCAGTACTTC	CASSPPLRGFSYEQYF